This entry features one TCR beta chain sequence. As yet, its antigen is unknown. This entry belongs to a study of radiotherapy plus CTLA-4 blockade in lung cancer. Germline CDR1 MNHNS, CDR2 SASEGT. This CDR3 has 15 amino acids. The V and J ends lost 4 bases and 1 base respectively, with 14 bases between them. In chemo-refractory metastatic non-small-cell lung cancer, patients got ipilimumab CTLA-4 blockade together with focal radiation. Study findings and constraints: Tumor-derived TCR clones expanded in blood after radiotherapy plus ipilimumab.

Sequencing used immunoSEQ multiplex PCR; TCRdb keeps in-frame clones, though not all of them. Of about 99,000 clones in the sample, around nine tenths were seen once. Sample: peripheral blood, taken from a patient treated with radiotherapy plus ipilimumab. This TCR derives from a human donor with non-small cell lung cancer that progressed on radiotherapy plus ipilimumab. The V gene is TRBV6-1, the J gene TRBJ2-7; D is undetermined. CDR3 sequence reads: CASSVGNRFSYEQYF. The CDR3 DNA reads as TGTGCCAGCAGTGTGGGAAACAGATTTTCCTACGAGCAGTACTTC.